This T cell receptor beta chain was observed in a study of cytomegalovirus exposure and HLA in healthy donors. Libraries were prepared by immunoSEQ multiplex PCR; TCRdb keeps only in-frame clonotypes and omits some of them. The table includes 140,000 or so clones, roughly 90% detected once. Sequencing was done on a sample of PBMCs. This TCR derives from a man between 18 and 35 years old in good health and CMV-seronegative.

The CDR3 loop is CASSIGGTSGRVEQFF. CDR3 bases: TGTGCCAGTAGTATAGGCGGGACTAGCGGGAGGGTTGAGCAGTTCTTC. The chain combines TRBV19 with TRBJ2-1; TRBD2 matches at 16 bases. V lost 1 base to trimming and J lost 9 bases; unmatched junction nucleotides: 3. This CDR3 region has 16 residues. The germline V gene has CDR1 LNHDA and CDR2 SQIVND (reference sequence).